A selection of T cell receptor beta chains follows, all from one sample in a study of blood T cell repertoires in COVID-19. The repertoire was sequenced with immunoSEQ multiplex PCR; TCRdb's copy has only in-frame clones and lacks some. The sample yields some 250,000 clones, about 86% seen once. The sequenced sample consisted of peripheral blood. The receptor source for this set is a woman under 40 with COVID-19, enrolled during active disease. CDR3s include the opening cysteine and the closing phenylalanine or tryptophan.

v_call	cdr3_length	j_call	cdr3_aa
TRBV27	12	TRBJ1-2	CASHRSGYGYTF
TRBV5-1	15	TRBJ1-1	CASSPSGGQGPEAFF
TRBV5-4	15	TRBJ2-3	CASSLGVTSTDTQYF
TRBV21-1	13	TRBJ2-7	CAPTGRDSYEQYF
TRBV19	16	TRBJ2-1	CASSTGLAGAYNEQFF
TRBV29-1	12	TRBJ2-5	CSVKSNQETQYF
TRBV7-8	13	TRBJ2-1	CASSEGQKYEQFF
TRBV7-9	13	TRBJ1-1	CASSSPGNTEAFF
TRBV6-5	14	TRBJ1-1	CATSANRPNTEAFF
TRBV6-5	13	TRBJ1-2	CASTKTGIYGYTF
TRBV18	15	TRBJ1-1	CASSPEEVDRHEAFF
TRBV3-1/TRBV3-2	16	TRBJ2-5	CASRQAGLVVQETQYF
TRBV19	14	TRBJ2-5	CASSIRGGVETQYF
TRBV4-1	14	TRBJ1-2	CASTAGGGSHGYTF
TRBV2	14	TRBJ2-5	CASKEAGRRETQYF
TRBV13	13	TRBJ1-1	CASSLAGATEAFF
TRBV27	16	TRBJ1-6	CASSNIDRVANSPLHF
TRBV5-1	14	TRBJ2-7	CASSTGTGSYEQYF
TRBV2	14	TRBJ2-5	CASSVAGFGETQYF
TRBV5-1	14	TRBJ2-5	CASRRGQYQETQYF
TRBV10-1	13	TRBJ2-1	CASSDGGSGEQFF
TRBV15	17	TRBJ2-6	CATSSARGGPGANVLTF
TRBV18	16	TRBJ2-1	CASSPRGTGRVNEQFF
TRBV27	13	TRBJ1-1	CASRSGQGAEAFF
TRBV4-1	13	TRBJ1-6	CASSGTGNSPLHF
TRBV6-4	16	TRBJ2-3	CASSDQRGGLTDTQYF
TRBV7-9	14	TRBJ1-6	CASSTQGANSPLHF
TRBV19	14	TRBJ2-7	CASSMAGAFDEQYF
TRBV7-9	14	TRBJ2-7	CASSFRDISGEQYF
TRBV5-8	13	TRBJ2-2	CASSMTVTGELFF
TRBV3-1/TRBV3-2	15	TRBJ2-3	CASSSREFGSDTQYF
TRBV19	12	TRBJ1-5	CASGGGYQPQHF
TRBV5-5	17	TRBJ1-3	CASSLEQGVFSGNTIYF
TRBV28	12	TRBJ1-6	CASSLRNSPLHF
TRBV5-1	15	TRBJ1-6	CASSLVVDRGSPLHF
TRBV24-1	16	TRBJ2-7	CATSDLKQGNSYEQYF
TRBV2	16	TRBJ2-4	CASSEPKPGQGTIQYF
TRBV5-1	15	TRBJ2-6	CASSAFSSGANVLTF
TRBV6-5	13	TRBJ1-5	CASNDRGYQPQHF
TRBV4-2	16	TRBJ2-7	CASSRLAGGRSYEQYF
TRBV10-3	15	TRBJ1-5	CAISEGDRLNQPQHF
TRBV5-1	15	TRBJ2-3	CASSWSGGGTDTQYF
TRBV4-2	17	TRBJ2-7	CASSPKVVTGGSYEQYF
TRBV27	14	TRBJ2-4	CASSLSRGRNIQYF
TRBV4-1	13	TRBJ2-7	CASSQGPGYEQYF
TRBV12-3/TRBV12-4	13	TRBJ1-1	CASSTGTGGLAFF
TRBV11-1	16	TRBJ1-3	CASSASGFSSGNTIYF
TRBV5-6	14	TRBJ2-5	CASSLALAGETQYF
TRBV5-1	14	TRBJ2-3	CASTEGVSTDTQYF
TRBV11-2	15	TRBJ1-5	CASSLEATLNQPQHF
TRBV19	16	TRBJ2-2	CASSYEDGGYTGELFF
TRBV28	13	TRBJ1-2	CASRDRGTYGYTF
TRBV19	15	TRBJ2-5	CASSIGQGLPETQYF
TRBV5-1	14	TRBJ2-2	CASSPGRGTGELFF
TRBV3-1/TRBV3-2	19	TRBJ2-3	CASSLKQPSSGRFTDTQYF
TRBV2	13	TRBJ1-1	CASSETGDTEAFF
TRBV4-1	15	TRBJ2-7	CASSQGTSGVGEQYF
TRBV9	16	TRBJ1-5	CASSTPVGFGNQPQHF
TRBV6-6	15	TRBJ1-5	CASRPQGNSNQPQHF
TRBV7-9	14	TRBJ2-7	CASSPRAGGNEQYF